This TCR beta chain derives from a study of T cells in localized non-small cell lung cancer. Findings and caveats of the study: For the top 100 tumor clones, a median roughly 53 also appeared in adjacent lung. Uninvolved adjacent lung had the highest recorded T cell clonality, with tumor below it. The study linked higher blood T cell density to longer overall survival.

Using immunoSEQ multiplex PCR, the repertoire was profiled, and TCRdb retains in-frame clones only, with some absent. The sample has roughly 1,800 clones; around 20% are singletons. This CDR3 is built from 14 residues. Germline-derived CDR1 and CDR2 are SGHNT and YENEEA. V was clipped by 7 bases and J by 3 bases; unmatched bases: 7. This clone is medium-sized (0.01 to 0.1%) in the sample. The antigen is undetermined. The rearrangement links TRBV11-3 to TRBJ2-3; TRBD2 aligns across 7 bases. The sequence was collected from a man aged 40 to 69 with stage I lung adenocarcinoma. The sample was normal lung tissue next to the tumor, taken before any cancer treatment. The CDR3 coding sequence is TGTGCCAGCAACGTTGGCGGGGGAACAGATACGCAGTATTTT. Residues: CASNVGGGTDTQYF.